A selection of T cell receptor beta chains follows, all from one sample in a study of T cells in Graves' hyperthyroidism and ophthalmopathy. Via MiXCR, TCRdb re-called the multiplex PCR reads, giving one row per CDR3 protein. Altogether around 440,000 distinct CDR3 sequences are present, 15% to 19% being singletons, with the ten largest covering around 7%. The sample comprised blood. These receptor sequences come from a woman under 30 with Graves' hyperthyroidism. Both conserved end residues are trimmed from each CDR3.

V,J,CDR3
TRBV5-8,TRBJ1-1,ASSPTGGRNTEAF
TRBV11-3,TRBJ2-1,ASGLAEQSSYNEQF
TRBV28,TRBJ1-2,ASRQGTDYGYT
TRBV7-3,TRBJ2-5,ASSLNGGRETQY
TRBV5-1,TRBJ1-2,ASSFATGGYGYT
TRBV28,TRBJ1-2,ASSSRINYGYT
TRBV6-1,TRBJ2-3,ASSGGGVTDTQY
TRBV12-5,TRBJ2-3,ASSKLESTDTQY
TRBV20-1,TRBJ2-1,SARSGAHRQGEQF
TRBV3-1,TRBJ2-7,ASSLGAGGAGEQY
TRBV9,TRBJ2-3,ASSGGLAVSSTDTQY
TRBV19,TRBJ1-5,ASIAARREDSYSNQPQH
TRBV20-1,TRBJ1-4,SARRGQKEGKLF
TRBV6-2/TRBV6-3,TRBJ2-7,ASSFSGGYEQY
TRBV19,TRBJ1-5,ASSMMGARNQPQH
TRBV27,TRBJ2-5,ASSLFGPVMGETQY
TRBV6-1,TRBJ2-7,ASSEQGRDSEQY
TRBV5-6,TRBJ2-7,ASSLQYEQY
TRBV30,TRBJ1-5,AWSPGQGKGQPQH
TRBV24-1,TRBJ2-3,ATSDTAGVSDTQY
TRBV19,TRBJ1-5,ASSISGSQPQH
TRBV7-3,TRBJ2-3,ASSLGGADTQY
TRBV9,TRBJ2-4,ASSPRPGLAGGSAKNIQY
TRBV27,TRBJ2-1,ASSSLIEQF
TRBV6-1,TRBJ1-6,ASSFPHSPLH
TRBV15,TRBJ2-7,ATSAGAGSSYEQY
TRBV11-3,TRBJ2-3,ASSLRGAGISTDTQY
TRBV28,TRBJ2-1,ASRPPVRGGGRNEQF
TRBV7-8,TRBJ1-5,ASSPLSSNQPQH
TRBV28,TRBJ2-1,ASSSSCVQF
TRBV20-1,TRBJ2-5,SARHRSGGETQY
TRBV10-3,TRBJ2-1,AISESTGGAVNEQF
TRBV28,TRBJ2-3,ASSPSGPDTQY
TRBV14,TRBJ2-3,ASKGAGAHTDTQY
TRBV27,TRBJ2-3,ASSLRDPTDTQY
TRBV7-8,TRBJ2-5,ASSQSGGALSKTQY
TRBV3-1,TRBJ2-7,ASSQVIGRIYEQY
TRBV28,TRBJ2-6,ASSLQSSGANVLT
TRBV3-1,TRBJ2-1,ASSPRLSGSSYNEQF
TRBV6-1,TRBJ2-3,ASSVRVAGGADTQY
TRBV4-1,TRBJ2-7,ASSQVGTGTGSYEQY